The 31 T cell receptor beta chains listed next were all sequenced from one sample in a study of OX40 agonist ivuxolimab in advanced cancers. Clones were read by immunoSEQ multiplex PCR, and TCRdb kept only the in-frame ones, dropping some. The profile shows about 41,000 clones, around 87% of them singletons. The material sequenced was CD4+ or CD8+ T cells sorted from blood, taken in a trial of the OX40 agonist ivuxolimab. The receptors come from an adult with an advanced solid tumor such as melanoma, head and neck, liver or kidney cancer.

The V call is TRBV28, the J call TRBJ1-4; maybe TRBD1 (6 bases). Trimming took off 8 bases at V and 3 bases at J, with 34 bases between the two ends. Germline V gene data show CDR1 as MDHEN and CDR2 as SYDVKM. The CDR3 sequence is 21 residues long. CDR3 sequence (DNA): TGTGCCAGCTCCTCTTTCCATGCGGACAGACGCCGTCAGGGGTCTAATGAAAAACTGTTTTTT. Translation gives CASSSFHADRRRQGSNEKLFF.

The DNA for the CDR3 is TGTGCCAGCTCACCCGACAGCAACTATGGCTACACCTTC. As protein: CASSPDSNYGYTF. The chain combines TRBV18 with TRBJ1-2; TRBD1 might be the D (5 bases). Germline V gene sequence: CDR1 KGHSH, CDR2 LQKENI. This CDR3 has 13 residues. With 3 bases removed from V and 2 bases from J, the gap between germline ends came to 7 bases.

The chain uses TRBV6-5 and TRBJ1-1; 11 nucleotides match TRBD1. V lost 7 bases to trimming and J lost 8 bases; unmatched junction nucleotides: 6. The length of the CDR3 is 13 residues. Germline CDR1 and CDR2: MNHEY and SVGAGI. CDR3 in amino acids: CASTGQGAEEAFF. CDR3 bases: TGTGCCAGCACCGGACAGGGGGCAGAGGAAGCTTTCTTT.

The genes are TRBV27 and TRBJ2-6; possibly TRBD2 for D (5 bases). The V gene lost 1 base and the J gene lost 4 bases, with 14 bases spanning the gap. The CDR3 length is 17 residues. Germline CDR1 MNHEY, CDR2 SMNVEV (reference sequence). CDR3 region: CASSLFDAGGGANVLTF. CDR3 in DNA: TGTGCCAGCAGTTTATTTGACGCGGGTGGAGGGGCCAACGTCCTGACTTTC.

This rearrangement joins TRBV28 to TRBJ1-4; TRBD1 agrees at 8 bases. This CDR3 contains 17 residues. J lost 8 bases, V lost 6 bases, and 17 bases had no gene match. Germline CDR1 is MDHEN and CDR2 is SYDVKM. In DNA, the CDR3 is TGTGCCAGCAGCCGGTCCCGGGACAGGCGAGGTAACGAAAAACTGTTTTTT. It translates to CASSRSRDRRGNEKLFF.

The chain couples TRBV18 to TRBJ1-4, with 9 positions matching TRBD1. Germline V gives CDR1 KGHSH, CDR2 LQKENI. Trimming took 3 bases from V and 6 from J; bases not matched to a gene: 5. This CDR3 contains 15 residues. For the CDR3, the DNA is TGTGCCAGCTCACCCTTCCGGGACAGGGATGAAAAACTGTTTTTT. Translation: CASSPFRDRDEKLFF. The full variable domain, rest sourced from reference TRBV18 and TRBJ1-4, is NAGVMQNPRHLVRRRGQEARLRCSPMKGHSHVYWYRQLPEEGLKFMVYLQKENIIDESGMPKERFSAEFPKEGPSILRIQQVVRGDSAAYFCASSPFRDRDEKLFFGSGTQLSVL.

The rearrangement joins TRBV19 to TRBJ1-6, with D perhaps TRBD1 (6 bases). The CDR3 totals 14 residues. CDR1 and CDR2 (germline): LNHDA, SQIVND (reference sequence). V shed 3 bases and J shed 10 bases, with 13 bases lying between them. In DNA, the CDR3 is TGTGCCAGTAGTATCAGGGGTGGGGCCTCACCCCTCCACTTT. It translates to CASSIRGGASPLHF.

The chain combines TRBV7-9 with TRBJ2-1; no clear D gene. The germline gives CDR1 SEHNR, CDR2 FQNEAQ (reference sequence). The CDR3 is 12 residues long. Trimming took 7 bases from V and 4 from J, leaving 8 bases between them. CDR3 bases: TGTGCCAGCACCTCTGGGTACAATGAGCAGTTCTTC. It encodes CASTSGYNEQFF.

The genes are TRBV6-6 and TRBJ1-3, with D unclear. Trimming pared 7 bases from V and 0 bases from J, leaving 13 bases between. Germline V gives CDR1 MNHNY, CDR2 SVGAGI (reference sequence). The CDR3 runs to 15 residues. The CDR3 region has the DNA TGTGCCAGCACGTCCCGCAGTCACTCTGGAAACACCATATATTTT. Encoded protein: CASTSRSHSGNTIYF.

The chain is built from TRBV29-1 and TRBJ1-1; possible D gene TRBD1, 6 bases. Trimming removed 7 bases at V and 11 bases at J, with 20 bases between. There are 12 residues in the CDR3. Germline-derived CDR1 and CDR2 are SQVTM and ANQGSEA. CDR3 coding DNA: TGCAGCGCTGGAACAGGGACGGGTTGGGCTTTCTTT. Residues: CSAGTGTGWAFF.

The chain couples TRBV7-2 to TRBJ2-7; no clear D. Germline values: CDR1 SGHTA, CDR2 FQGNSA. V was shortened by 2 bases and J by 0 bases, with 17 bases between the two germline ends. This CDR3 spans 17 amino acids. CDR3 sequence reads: CASSLSRLTERSYEQYF. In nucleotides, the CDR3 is TGTGCCAGCAGCTTATCCCGGCTGACGGAGCGCTCCTACGAGCAGTACTTC.

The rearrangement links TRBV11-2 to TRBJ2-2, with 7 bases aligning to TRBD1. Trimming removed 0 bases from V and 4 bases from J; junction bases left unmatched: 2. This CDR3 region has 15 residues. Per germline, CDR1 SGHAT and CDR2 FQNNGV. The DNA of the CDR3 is TGTGCCAGCAGCTTAGAAGGGACAGTCACCGGGGAGCTGTTTTTT. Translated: CASSLEGTVTGELFF.

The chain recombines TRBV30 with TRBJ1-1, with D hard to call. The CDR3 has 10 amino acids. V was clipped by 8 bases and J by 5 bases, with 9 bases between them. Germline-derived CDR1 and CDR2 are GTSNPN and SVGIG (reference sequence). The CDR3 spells CALRATEAFF. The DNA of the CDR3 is TGTGCCCTGAGGGCGACTGAAGCTTTCTTT. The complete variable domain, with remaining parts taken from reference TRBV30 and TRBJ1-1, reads SQTIHQWPATLVQPVGSPLSLECTVEGTSNPNLYWYRQAAGRGLQLLFYSVGIGQISSEVPQNLSASRPQDRQFILSSKKLLLSDSGFYLCALRATEAFFGQGTRLTVV.

CDR3 sequence (DNA): TGTGCCATCAGATCAGGGCTTACAGGGGCGAGGGGGACTGAAGCTTTCTTT. Its protein is CAIRSGLTGARGTEAFF. The chain carries TRBV10-3 and TRBJ1-1; 7 nucleotides align to TRBD1. CDR1 ENHRY and CDR2 SYGVKD come from the germline V gene. The CDR3 consists of 17 residues. V lost 6 bases to trimming and J lost 5 bases; unmatched junction nucleotides: 18.

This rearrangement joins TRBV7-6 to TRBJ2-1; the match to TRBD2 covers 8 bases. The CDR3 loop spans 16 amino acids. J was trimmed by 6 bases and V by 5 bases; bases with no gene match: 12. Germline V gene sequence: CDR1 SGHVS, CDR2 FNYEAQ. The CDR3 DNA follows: TGTGCCAGCAGCCCCGTGGGACTAGGGGTTATCAATGAGCAGTTCTTC. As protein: CASSPVGLGVINEQFF.

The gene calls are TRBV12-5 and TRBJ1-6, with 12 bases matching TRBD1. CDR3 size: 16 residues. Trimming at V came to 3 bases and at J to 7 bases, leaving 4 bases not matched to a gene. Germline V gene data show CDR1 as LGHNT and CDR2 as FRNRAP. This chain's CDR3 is CASGLLGQGANSPLHF. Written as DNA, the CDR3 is TGTGCTAGTGGTTTATTGGGACAGGGGGCAAATTCACCCCTCCACTTT.

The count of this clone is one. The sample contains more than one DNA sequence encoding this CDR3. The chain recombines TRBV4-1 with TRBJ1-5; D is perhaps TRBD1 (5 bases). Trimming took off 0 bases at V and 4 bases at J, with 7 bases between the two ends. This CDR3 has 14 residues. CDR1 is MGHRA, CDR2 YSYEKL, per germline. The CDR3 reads CASSQDRGNQPQHF. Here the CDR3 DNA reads TGCGCCAGCAGCCAAGATCGGGGGAATCAGCCCCAGCATTTT.

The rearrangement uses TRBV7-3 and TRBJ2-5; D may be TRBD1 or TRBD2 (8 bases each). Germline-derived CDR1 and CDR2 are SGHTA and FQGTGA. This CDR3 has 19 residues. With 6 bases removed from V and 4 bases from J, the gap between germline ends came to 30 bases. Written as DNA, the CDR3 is TGTGCCAGCAGGCCAATCTCCAGGGGGCCTTGCCTAGCGGGAGAGACCCAGTACTTC. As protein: CASRPISRGPCLAGETQYF.

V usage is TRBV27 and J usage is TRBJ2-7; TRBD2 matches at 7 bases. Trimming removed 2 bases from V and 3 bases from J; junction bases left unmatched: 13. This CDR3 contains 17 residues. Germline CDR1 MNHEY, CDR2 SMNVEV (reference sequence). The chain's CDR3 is CASSLLGGRRGVYEQYF. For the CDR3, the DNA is TGTGCCAGCAGTTTACTTGGCGGGAGAAGGGGAGTCTACGAGCAGTACTTC.

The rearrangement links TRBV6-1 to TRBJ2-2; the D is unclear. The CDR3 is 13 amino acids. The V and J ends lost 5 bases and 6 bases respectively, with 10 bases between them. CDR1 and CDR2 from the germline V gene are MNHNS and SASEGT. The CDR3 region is CASSTELAGELFF. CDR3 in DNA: TGTGCCAGCAGTACGGAATTGGCCGGGGAGCTGTTTTTT.

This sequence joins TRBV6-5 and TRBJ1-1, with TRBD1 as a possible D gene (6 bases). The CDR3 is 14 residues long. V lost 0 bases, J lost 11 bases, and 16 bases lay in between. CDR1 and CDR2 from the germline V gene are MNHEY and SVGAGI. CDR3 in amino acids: CASSYSGLGGRAFF. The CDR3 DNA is TGTGCCAGCAGTTACTCAGGCCTCGGGGGGCGGGCTTTCTTT.

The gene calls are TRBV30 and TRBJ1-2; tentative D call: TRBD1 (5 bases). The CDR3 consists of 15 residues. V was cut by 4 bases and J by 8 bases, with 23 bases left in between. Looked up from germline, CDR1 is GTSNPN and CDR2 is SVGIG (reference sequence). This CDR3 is CAWTPTSGTGVGYTF. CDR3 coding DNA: TGTGCCTGGACGCCCACCTCCGGGACTGGCGTCGGCTACACCTTC.

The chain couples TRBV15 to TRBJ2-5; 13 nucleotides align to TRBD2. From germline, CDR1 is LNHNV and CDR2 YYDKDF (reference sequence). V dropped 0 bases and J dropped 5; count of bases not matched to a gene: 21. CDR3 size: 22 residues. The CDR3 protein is CATSRDTRRLAGGPGGRETQYF. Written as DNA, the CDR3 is TGTGCCACCAGCAGAGATACCCGGCGACTAGCGGGAGGCCCTGGGGGGCGCGAGACCCAGTACTTC.

The CDR3, as DNA: TGTGCCAGCAGCTCAGGGGGCTCTGGAAACACCATATATTTT. As protein: CASSSGGSGNTIYF. The chain combines TRBV7-3 with TRBJ1-3, with TRBD1 identical over 7 bases. CDR1 SGHTA and CDR2 FQGTGA come from the germline V gene. The CDR3 covers 14 residues. V lost 4 bases and J lost 0; bases outside the gene matches: 0.

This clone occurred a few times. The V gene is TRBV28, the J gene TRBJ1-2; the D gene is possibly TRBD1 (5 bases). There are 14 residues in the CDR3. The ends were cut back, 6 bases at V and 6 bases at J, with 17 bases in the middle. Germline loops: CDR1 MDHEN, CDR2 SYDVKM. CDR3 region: CASRTGGTPDGYTF. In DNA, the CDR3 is TGTGCCAGCAGGACTGGGGGGACTCCCGATGGCTACACCTTC.

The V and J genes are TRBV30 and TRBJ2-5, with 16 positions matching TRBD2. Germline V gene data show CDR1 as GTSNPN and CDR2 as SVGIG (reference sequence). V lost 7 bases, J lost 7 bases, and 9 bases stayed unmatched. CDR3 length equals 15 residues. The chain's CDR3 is CASVPGTSGRVTQYF. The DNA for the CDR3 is TGTGCCTCGGTCCCCGGGACTAGCGGGAGGGTGACCCAGTACTTC.

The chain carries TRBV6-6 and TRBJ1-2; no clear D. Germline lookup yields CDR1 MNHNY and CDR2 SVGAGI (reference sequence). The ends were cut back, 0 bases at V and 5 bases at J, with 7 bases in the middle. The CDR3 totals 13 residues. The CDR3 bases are TGTGCCAGCAGTTACTCTGGGGAATATGGCTACACCTTC. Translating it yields CASSYSGEYGYTF.

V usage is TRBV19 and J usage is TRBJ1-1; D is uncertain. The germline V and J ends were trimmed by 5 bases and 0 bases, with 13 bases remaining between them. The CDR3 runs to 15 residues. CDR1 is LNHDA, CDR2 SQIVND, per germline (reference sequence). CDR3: CASSLTGSLNTEAFF. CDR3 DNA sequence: TGTGCCAGTAGTTTAACCGGGTCTTTGAACACTGAAGCTTTCTTT.

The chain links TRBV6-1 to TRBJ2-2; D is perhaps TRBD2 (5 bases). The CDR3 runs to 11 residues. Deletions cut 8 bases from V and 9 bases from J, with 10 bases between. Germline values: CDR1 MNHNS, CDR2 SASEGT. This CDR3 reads CASVTTRELFF. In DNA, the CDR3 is TGTGCCAGCGTGACTACTAGGGAGCTGTTTTTT.

The CDR3 loop is CAWSGGRDSYSNQPQHF. The DNA of the CDR3 is TGTGCCTGGAGTGGTGGCCGCGACAGCTATAGCAATCAGCCCCAGCATTTT. The V gene is TRBV30, the J gene TRBJ1-5; a weak D match, TRBD1 (5 bases). The CDR3 sequence is 17 residues long. Looked up from germline, CDR1 is GTSNPN and CDR2 is SVGIG (reference sequence). V lost 1 base and J 0 bases, leaving 16 bases between the germline ends.

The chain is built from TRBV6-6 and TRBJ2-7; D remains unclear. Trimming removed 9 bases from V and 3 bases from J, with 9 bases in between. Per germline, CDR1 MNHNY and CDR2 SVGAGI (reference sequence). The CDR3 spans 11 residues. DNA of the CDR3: TGTGCCAGTTCGACCGACTACGAGCAGTACTTC. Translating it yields CASSTDYEQYF.